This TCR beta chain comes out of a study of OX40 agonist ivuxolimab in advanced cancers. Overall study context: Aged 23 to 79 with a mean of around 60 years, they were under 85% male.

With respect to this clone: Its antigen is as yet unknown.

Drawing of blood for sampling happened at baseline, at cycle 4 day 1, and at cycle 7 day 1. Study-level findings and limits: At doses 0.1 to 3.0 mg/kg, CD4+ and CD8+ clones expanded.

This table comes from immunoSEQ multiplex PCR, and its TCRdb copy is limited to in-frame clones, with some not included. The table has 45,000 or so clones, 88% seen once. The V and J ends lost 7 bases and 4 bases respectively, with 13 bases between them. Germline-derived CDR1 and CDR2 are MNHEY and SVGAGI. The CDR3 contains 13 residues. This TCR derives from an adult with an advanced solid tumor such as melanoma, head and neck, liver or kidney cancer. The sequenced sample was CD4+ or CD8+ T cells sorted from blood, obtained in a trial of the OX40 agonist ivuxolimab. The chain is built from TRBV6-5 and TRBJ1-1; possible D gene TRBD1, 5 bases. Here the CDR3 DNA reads TGTGCCAGCACCAACGGGGGTCCCACTGAAGCTTTCTTT. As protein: CASTNGGPTEAFF.